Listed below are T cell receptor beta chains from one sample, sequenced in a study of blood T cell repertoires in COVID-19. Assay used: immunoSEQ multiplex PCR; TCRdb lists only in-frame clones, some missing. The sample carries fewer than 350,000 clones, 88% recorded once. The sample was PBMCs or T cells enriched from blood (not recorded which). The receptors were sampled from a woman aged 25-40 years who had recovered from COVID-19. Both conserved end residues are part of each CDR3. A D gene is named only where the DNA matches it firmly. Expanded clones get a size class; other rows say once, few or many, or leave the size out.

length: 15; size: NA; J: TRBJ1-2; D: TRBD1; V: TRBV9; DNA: TGTGCCAGCAGCGTAGGGGCTGACAGGGGACGGGGCTACACCTTC; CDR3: CASSVGADRGRGYTF
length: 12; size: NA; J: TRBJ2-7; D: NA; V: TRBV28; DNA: TGTGCCAGCAGTTTTGGTAATCGCAGGCAGTACTTC; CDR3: CASSFGNRRQYF
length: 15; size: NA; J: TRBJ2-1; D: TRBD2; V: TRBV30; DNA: TGTGCCTGGAGGGGGCAGCGGGGGGACTACAATGAGCAGTTCTTC; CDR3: CAWRGQRGDYNEQFF
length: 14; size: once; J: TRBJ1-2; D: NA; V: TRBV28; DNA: TGTGCCAGCAGTTTACCAGGCCGGGGTCATGGCTACACCTTC; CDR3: CASSLPGRGHGYTF
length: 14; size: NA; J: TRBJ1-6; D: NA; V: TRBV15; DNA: TGTGCCACCAGCTTTCGTCAGGGAAGTAAGGCCCTCCACTTT; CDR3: CATSFRQGSKALHF
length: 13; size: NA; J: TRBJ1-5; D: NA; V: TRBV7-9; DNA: TGTGCCAGCAGCGCAGGGGCGGTTCAGCCCCAGCATTTT; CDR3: CASSAGAVQPQHF
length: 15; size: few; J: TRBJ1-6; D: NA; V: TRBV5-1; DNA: TGCGCCAGCAGCTTGATCCCGAGGGTAGGATCACCCCTCCACTTT; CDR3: CASSLIPRVGSPLHF
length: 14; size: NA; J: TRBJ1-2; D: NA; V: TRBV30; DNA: TGTGCCTGGAATGGGGGCAGGGCCGACTATGGCTACACCTTC; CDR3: CAWNGGRADYGYTF
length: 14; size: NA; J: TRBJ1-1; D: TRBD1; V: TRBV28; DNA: TGTGCCAGCAGCTATGACAGGGGGGACACTGAAGCTTTCTTT; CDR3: CASSYDRGDTEAFF
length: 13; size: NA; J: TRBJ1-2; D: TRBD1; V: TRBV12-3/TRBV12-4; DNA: TGTGCCAGCAGAAGACAGGGAGCTAAATTATACACCTTC; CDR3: CASRRQGAKLYTF
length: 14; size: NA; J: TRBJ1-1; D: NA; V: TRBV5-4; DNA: TGTGCCAGCAGCGCCGGACAGAGAGTCACTGAAGCTTTCTTT; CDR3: CASSAGQRVTEAFF
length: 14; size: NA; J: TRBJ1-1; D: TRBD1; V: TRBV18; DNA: TGTGCCAGCTCACAGTCCAGGGGGACGGGGGAAGCTTTCTTT; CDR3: CASSQSRGTGEAFF
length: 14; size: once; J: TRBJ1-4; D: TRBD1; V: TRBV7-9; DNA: TGTGCCAGCAGTCAAAGACAGGGACGAGAAAAACTGTTTTTT; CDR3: CASSQRQGREKLFF
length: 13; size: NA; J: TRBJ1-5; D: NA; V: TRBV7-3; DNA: TGTGCCAGCAGCTTGGCCAGGGATCAGCCCCAGCATTTT; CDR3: CASSLARDQPQHF
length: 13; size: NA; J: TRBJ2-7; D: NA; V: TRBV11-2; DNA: TGTGCCAGCAGCTTAGGGGAGGTGGGAGGGCAGTACTTC; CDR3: CASSLGEVGGQYF
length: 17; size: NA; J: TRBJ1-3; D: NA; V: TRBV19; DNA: TGTGCCAGTAAACGGGTGAGAAGGAGTGGCTCTGGAAACACCATATATTTT; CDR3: CASKRVRRSGSGNTIYF
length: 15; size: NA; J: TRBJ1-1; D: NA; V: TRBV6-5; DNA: TGTGCCAGCAGAATAGGACTCCTCTTTAACACTGAAGCTTTCTTT; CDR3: CASRIGLLFNTEAFF
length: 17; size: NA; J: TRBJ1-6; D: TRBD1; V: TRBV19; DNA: TGTGCCAGTACCCTCACCGGGACAGGGGTTAACAATTCACCCCTCCACTTT; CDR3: CASTLTGTGVNNSPLHF
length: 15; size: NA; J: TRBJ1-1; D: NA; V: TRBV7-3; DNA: TGTGCCAGCAGCAGATTACAGGAGATAAACACTGAAGCTTTCTTT; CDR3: CASSRLQEINTEAFF
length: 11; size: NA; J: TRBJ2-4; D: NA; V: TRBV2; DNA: TGTGCCAGTCTAGCCAAAAACATTCAGTACTTC; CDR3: CASLAKNIQYF
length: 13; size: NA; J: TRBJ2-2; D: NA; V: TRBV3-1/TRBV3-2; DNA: TGTGCCAGCAAGATTGAGGGAAACGGGGAGCTGTTTTTT; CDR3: CASKIEGNGELFF
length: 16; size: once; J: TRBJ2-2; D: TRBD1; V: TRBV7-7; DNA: TGTGCCAGCAGCAACACAGGGGGCGGATGGACCGGGGAGCTGTTTTTT; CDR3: CASSNTGGGWTGELFF
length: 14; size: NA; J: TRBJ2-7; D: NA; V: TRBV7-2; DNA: TGTGCCAGCAGCTTCAGGGTCCTCTCCTACGAGCAGTACTTC; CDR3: CASSFRVLSYEQYF
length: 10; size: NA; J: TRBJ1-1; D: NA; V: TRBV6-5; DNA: TGTGCCAGCCTGAGGCGAGAAGCTTTCTTT; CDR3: CASLRREAFF
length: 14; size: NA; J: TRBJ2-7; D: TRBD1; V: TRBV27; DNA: TGTGCCAGCAGTTCTACAGGGGCCGCCTACGAGCAGTACTTC; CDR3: CASSSTGAAYEQYF